A selection of T cell receptor beta chains follows, all from one sample in a study of CD8 T cells in Susac syndrome. TCRdb reprocessed the immunoSEQ multiplex PCR reads with MiXCR, giving one entry per CDR3 protein. The table lists around 180,000 distinct CDR3 sequences, roughly 92% of them singletons. Sequenced: CD4+ T cells from PBMCs. Every receptor here comes from a human donor with Susac syndrome. The CDR3 runs from the conserved cysteine through the conserved F or W. A D gene is named only where the DNA matches it firmly. The size entry is marked missing in some rows and otherwise reads once, few, many or a size class.

TRBJ1-4 NA TRBV7-9 NA CASSPIGANEKLFF TGTGCCAGCAGCCCGATCGGTGCTAATGAAAAACTGTTTTTT
TRBJ2-5 NA TRBV27 NA CASSPHIRGQETQYF TGTGCCAGCAGTCCCCACATTAGAGGTCAAGAGACCCAGTACTTC
TRBJ2-5 NA TRBV3-1 NA CASSQRDTGPQETQYF TGTGCCAGCAGCCAACGAGACACGGGACCCCAAGAGACCCAGTACTTC
TRBJ2-1 NA TRBV6-2/TRBV6-3 once CASSLGTLGKDEQFF TGTGCCAGCAGTCTCGGGACACTCGGAAAGGATGAGCAGTTCTTC
TRBJ2-1 TRBD2 TRBV12-3/TRBV12-4 NA CASRPGGSSYNEQFF TGTGCCAGCAGGCCGGGAGGGAGCTCCTACAATGAGCAGTTCTTC
TRBJ1-5 NA TRBV20-1 NA CSASTPRGNQPQHF TGCAGTGCTTCCACCCCCAGAGGCAATCAGCCCCAGCATTTT
TRBJ2-3 NA TRBV20-1 NA CSARAVTSTDTQYF TGCAGTGCTAGAGCGGTAACTAGCACAGATACGCAGTATTTT
TRBJ1-5 TRBD1 TRBV20-1 once CSAGQGSDQPQHF TGCAGTGCTGGACAGGGGAGCGATCAGCCCCAGCATTTT
TRBJ2-5 TRBD2 TRBV7-2 few CASSLAGAGGQETQYF TGTGCCAGCAGCTTAGCGGGAGCGGGGGGACAAGAGACCCAGTACTTC
TRBJ1-2 TRBD1 TRBV24-1 NA CATSIGTGVSLNYGYTF TGTGCCACCAGTATCGGGACAGGGGTCTCTCTGAACTATGGCTACACCTTC
TRBJ2-2 NA TRBV12-3/TRBV12-4 NA CASSSRDFTGELFF TGTGCCAGCAGTTCCAGGGATTTCACCGGGGAGCTGTTTTTT